This T cell receptor beta chain is drawn from a study of T cell changes during pregnancy in multiple sclerosis. TCRdb's copy holds only in-frame clones and misses some; the assay was immunoSEQ multiplex PCR. The sample gives some 74,000 clones, more than 90% of which show up once; 3.7% is in the top ten. Germline CDR1 LGHNA, CDR2 YNFKEQ. After removal of 1 base from V and 6 bases from J, the junction contained 7 bases not matched to a gene. This CDR3 has 16 amino acids. The origin of this receptor is a female donor in good health, enrolled as a control in a pregnancy study. The starting material was peripheral blood, obtained after pregnancy. V is TRBV4-2 and J is TRBJ2-1; TRBD2 matches 9 bases. CDR3 region: CASSQGEGGRANEQFF. CDR3 coding DNA: TGTGCCAGCAGCCAAGGAGAAGGCGGGAGGGCCAATGAGCAGTTCTTC.